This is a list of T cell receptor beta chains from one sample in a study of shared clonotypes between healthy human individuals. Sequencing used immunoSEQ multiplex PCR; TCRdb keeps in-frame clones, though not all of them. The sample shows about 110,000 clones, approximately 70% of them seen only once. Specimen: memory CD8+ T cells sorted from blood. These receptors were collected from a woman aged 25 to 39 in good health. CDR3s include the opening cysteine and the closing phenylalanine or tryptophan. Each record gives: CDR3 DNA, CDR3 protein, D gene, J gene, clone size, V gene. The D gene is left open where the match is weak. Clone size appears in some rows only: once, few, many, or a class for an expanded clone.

CDR3nt: TGTGCCATCGGGGGACTAGCGGGAGGGCCGATGGAGACCCAGTACTTC
CDR3aa: CAIGGLAGGPMETQYF
d_gene: TRBD2
j_gene: TRBJ2-5
abundance: .
v_gene: TRBV10-3

CDR3nt: TGTGCCAGCACTCCTCTCCCCGGCTGGGGGCTTGGTGAGCAGTTCTTC
CDR3aa: CASTPLPGWGLGEQFF
d_gene: .
j_gene: TRBJ2-1
abundance: .
v_gene: TRBV28

CDR3nt: TGTGCCAGCAGCTTATCAAAGGGATCTACTTATGAGCAGTTCTTC
CDR3aa: CASSLSKGSTYEQFF
d_gene: .
j_gene: TRBJ2-1
abundance: .
v_gene: TRBV7-8

CDR3nt: TGTGCCAGCTCACCGGCATCCTCGAACACCGGGGAGCTGTTTTTT
CDR3aa: CASSPASSNTGELFF
d_gene: .
j_gene: TRBJ2-2
abundance: .
v_gene: TRBV18

CDR3nt: TGTGCCAGTAGCAAACAGCATAGTAGCGCCTACAATGAGCAGTTCTTC
CDR3aa: CASSKQHSSAYNEQFF
d_gene: .
j_gene: TRBJ2-1
abundance: few
v_gene: TRBV19

CDR3nt: TGTGCCAGCAGCTTACTTGCGGGAGTAGGGGTGGGCGAGCAGTACTTC
CDR3aa: CASSLLAGVGVGEQYF
d_gene: TRBD2
j_gene: TRBJ2-7
abundance: many
v_gene: TRBV5-5

CDR3nt: TGTGCCAGAAGCTTGGCCGAGAACTCTGGGGCCAACGTCCTGACTTTC
CDR3aa: CARSLAENSGANVLTF
d_gene: .
j_gene: TRBJ2-6
abundance: .
v_gene: TRBV5-3

CDR3nt: TGTGCCAGCAGCCAGGTTGACGAGTCCTACGAGCAGTACTTC
CDR3aa: CASSQVDESYEQYF
d_gene: .
j_gene: TRBJ2-7
abundance: .
v_gene: TRBV5-8

CDR3nt: TGTGCCAGCTCGCCCGGGACAGCGAGGGAGCAGTACTTC
CDR3aa: CASSPGTAREQYF
d_gene: TRBD1
j_gene: TRBJ2-7
abundance: few
v_gene: TRBV18

CDR3nt: TGCGCCAGCAGCTTAGTAGCGGGAGGTGGGGTTGATGAGCAGTTCTTC
CDR3aa: CASSLVAGGGVDEQFF
d_gene: TRBD2
j_gene: TRBJ2-1
abundance: .
v_gene: TRBV5-1

CDR3nt: TGTGCCAGCAGCGATAGCGGGGGCCCCTCCTACGAGCAGTACTTC
CDR3aa: CASSDSGGPSYEQYF
d_gene: TRBD2
j_gene: TRBJ2-7
abundance: once
v_gene: TRBV7-2

CDR3nt: TGTGCCAGCAGCTCGGGGACCTACAAGGACGAGCAGTACTTC
CDR3aa: CASSSGTYKDEQYF
d_gene: .
j_gene: TRBJ2-7
abundance: few
v_gene: TRBV5-8

CDR3nt: TGTGCCAGCAGCCAAGATGACTCCAGCTCCTACGAGCAGTACTTC
CDR3aa: CASSQDDSSSYEQYF
d_gene: .
j_gene: TRBJ2-7
abundance: many
v_gene: TRBV4-2

CDR3nt: TGTGCCAGCAGCCGGGGGTCGGGTGATGGCTACACCTTC
CDR3aa: CASSRGSGDGYTF
d_gene: .
j_gene: TRBJ1-2
abundance: .
v_gene: TRBV13

CDR3nt: TGTGCCAGTAGTGTTAGACCAACTTCAAGCTCCTACAATGAGCAGTTCTTC
CDR3aa: CASSVRPTSSSYNEQFF
d_gene: .
j_gene: TRBJ2-1
abundance: .
v_gene: TRBV19

CDR3nt: TGTGCCAGCAAAATCGGCAGGGCGAACACCGGGGAGCTGTTTTTT
CDR3aa: CASKIGRANTGELFF
d_gene: .
j_gene: TRBJ2-2
abundance: .
v_gene: TRBV2

CDR3nt: TGTGCCAGCAGTGGGCGAGGCAGCTCCTACGAGCAGTACTTC
CDR3aa: CASSGRGSSYEQYF
d_gene: .
j_gene: TRBJ2-7
abundance: many
v_gene: TRBV6-1

CDR3nt: TGTGCCAGCAGTGACTCTACTAGCGGGACTCCCAATGAGCAGTTCTTC
CDR3aa: CASSDSTSGTPNEQFF
d_gene: TRBD2
j_gene: TRBJ2-1
abundance: few
v_gene: TRBV6-4

CDR3nt: TGTGCCAGTAGTATAGGTGTGGGACTAGGGACCTACGAGCAGTACTTC
CDR3aa: CASSIGVGLGTYEQYF
d_gene: TRBD2
j_gene: TRBJ2-7
abundance: .
v_gene: TRBV19

CDR3nt: TGTGCCAGCAGCTTATTCCCTAGCGGCTTGACAGATACGCAGTATTTT
CDR3aa: CASSLFPSGLTDTQYF
d_gene: TRBD2
j_gene: TRBJ2-3
abundance: .
v_gene: TRBV11-2

CDR3nt: TGTGCCAGCAGTACATCCGGGACAGGGGGCACTGAAGCTTTCTTT
CDR3aa: CASSTSGTGGTEAFF
d_gene: TRBD1
j_gene: TRBJ1-1
abundance: .
v_gene: TRBV6-1

CDR3nt: TGTGCCAGCAGTTTTATACTAGCGGGAGGGCCCCTGAGCACAGATACGCAGTATTTT
CDR3aa: CASSFILAGGPLSTDTQYF
d_gene: TRBD2
j_gene: TRBJ2-3
abundance: .
v_gene: TRBV27

CDR3nt: TGTGCCAGCAGCCCACGTTCGTGGACTAGCGGGACAGAGACCCAGTACTTC
CDR3aa: CASSPRSWTSGTETQYF
d_gene: TRBD2
j_gene: TRBJ2-5
abundance: .
v_gene: TRBV11-2

CDR3nt: TGTGCCAGTAGTCCCCCTATCGGGCAGGGAAGGAATCAGCCCCAGCATTTT
CDR3aa: CASSPPIGQGRNQPQHF
d_gene: .
j_gene: TRBJ1-5
abundance: .
v_gene: TRBV19

CDR3nt: TGTGCCAGCAGTAACAGGGGGCAGAACACTGAAGCTTTCTTT
CDR3aa: CASSNRGQNTEAFF
d_gene: TRBD1
j_gene: TRBJ1-1
abundance: .
v_gene: TRBV6-6

CDR3nt: TGTGCCATCAGTGACCGGGACAGGGGCACTGAAGCTTTCTTT
CDR3aa: CAISDRDRGTEAFF
d_gene: TRBD1
j_gene: TRBJ1-1
abundance: .
v_gene: TRBV10-3

CDR3nt: TGCGCCAGCAGTCAACACAACCCCCGGGGTACGCAGTATTTT
CDR3aa: CASSQHNPRGTQYF
d_gene: .
j_gene: TRBJ2-3
abundance: .
v_gene: TRBV23-1

CDR3nt: TGTGCCAGCAGCCTGGGACAGGGGGTTAATCAGCCCCAGCATTTT
CDR3aa: CASSLGQGVNQPQHF
d_gene: TRBD1
j_gene: TRBJ1-5
abundance: once
v_gene: TRBV7-9

CDR3nt: TGTGCCAGCAGCCTTCCGCAGACGGGTAATTCACCCCTCCACTTT
CDR3aa: CASSLPQTGNSPLHF
d_gene: .
j_gene: TRBJ1-6
abundance: few
v_gene: TRBV28

CDR3nt: TGTGCCAGCAGTGACCTCAGGGGGGGTGGGTACAATGAGCAGTTCTTC
CDR3aa: CASSDLRGGGYNEQFF
d_gene: .
j_gene: TRBJ2-1
abundance: few
v_gene: TRBV25-1

CDR3nt: TGCGCCAGCAGCTTGTCGGGGGACGAACAAGAGACCCAGTACTTC
CDR3aa: CASSLSGDEQETQYF
d_gene: .
j_gene: TRBJ2-5
abundance: .
v_gene: TRBV5-1

CDR3nt: TGTGCCAGCAGTTTAAGCGGGGGTTACAATGAGCAGTTCTTC
CDR3aa: CASSLSGGYNEQFF
d_gene: TRBD2
j_gene: TRBJ2-1
abundance: .
v_gene: TRBV28

CDR3nt: TGTGCCAGCAGTGCTGGACAGGAGTTCACTGAAGCTTTCTTT
CDR3aa: CASSAGQEFTEAFF
d_gene: TRBD1
j_gene: TRBJ1-1
abundance: .
v_gene: TRBV6-1

CDR3nt: TGTGCCAGCAGTGAAACAGGATTAGATACGCAGTATTTT
CDR3aa: CASSETGLDTQYF
d_gene: .
j_gene: TRBJ2-3
abundance: .
v_gene: TRBV25-1

CDR3nt: TGCAGTGCTCGACTCGCGGAGCAGTTCTTC
CDR3aa: CSARLAEQFF
d_gene: .
j_gene: TRBJ2-1
abundance: .
v_gene: TRBV20-1

CDR3nt: TGTGCCAGCAGTTTTCGACTAGCGTATTATCCTATCCCCAGATACAATGAGCAGTTCTTC
CDR3aa: CASSFRLAYYPIPRYNEQFF
d_gene: TRBD2
j_gene: TRBJ2-1
abundance: .
v_gene: TRBV28

CDR3nt: TGTGCCAGCAGCAGAAGGGGGAACGAGCAGTACTTC
CDR3aa: CASSRRGNEQYF
d_gene: .
j_gene: TRBJ2-7
abundance: .
v_gene: TRBV7-8

CDR3nt: TGTGCCAGCAGTTTACAGGGAGGCTTCTCCTACGAGCAGTACTTC
CDR3aa: CASSLQGGFSYEQYF
d_gene: .
j_gene: TRBJ2-7
abundance: .
v_gene: TRBV27

CDR3nt: TGTGCCAGCGGTCCGGGAGCCCTCTACGAGCAGTACTTC
CDR3aa: CASGPGALYEQYF
d_gene: .
j_gene: TRBJ2-7
abundance: few
v_gene: TRBV6-1

CDR3nt: TGTGCCAGCGGTACTACAGGGTATGGGGACATTCAGTACTTC
CDR3aa: CASGTTGYGDIQYF
d_gene: .
j_gene: TRBJ2-4
abundance: .
v_gene: TRBV7-9

CDR3nt: TGTGCCAGCAGCTTGGAGCGGGAGGGCCTTTTTGAGACCCAGTACTTC
CDR3aa: CASSLEREGLFETQYF
d_gene: TRBD2
j_gene: TRBJ2-5
abundance: .
v_gene: TRBV5-4

CDR3nt: TGTGCCAGTAGTATTTGGTCTAGCGCAGGGGAGACCCAGTACTTC
CDR3aa: CASSIWSSAGETQYF
d_gene: .
j_gene: TRBJ2-5
abundance: .
v_gene: TRBV19